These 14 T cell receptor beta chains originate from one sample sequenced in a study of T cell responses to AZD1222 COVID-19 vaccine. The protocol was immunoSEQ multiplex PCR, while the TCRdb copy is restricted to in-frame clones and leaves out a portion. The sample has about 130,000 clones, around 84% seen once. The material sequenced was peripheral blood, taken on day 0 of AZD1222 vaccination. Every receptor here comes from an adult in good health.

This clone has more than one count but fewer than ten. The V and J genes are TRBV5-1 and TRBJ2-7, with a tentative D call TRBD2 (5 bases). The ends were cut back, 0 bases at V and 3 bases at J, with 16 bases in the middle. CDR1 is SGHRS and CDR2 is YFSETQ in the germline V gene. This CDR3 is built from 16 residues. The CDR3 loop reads CASSLARERSLYEQYF. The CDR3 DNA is TGCGCCAGCAGCTTGGCGAGGGAAAGGTCTCTCTACGAGCAGTACTTC.

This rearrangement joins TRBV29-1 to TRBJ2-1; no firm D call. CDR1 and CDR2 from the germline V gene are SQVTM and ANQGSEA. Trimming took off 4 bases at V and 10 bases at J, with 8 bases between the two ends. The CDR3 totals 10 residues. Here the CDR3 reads CSVVWQEQFF. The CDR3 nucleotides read TGCAGCGTTGTGTGGCAGGAGCAGTTCTTC.

This chain's CDR3 is CASSLSRSQPQHF. CDR3 sequence (DNA): TGTGCCAGCAGTTTATCAAGGAGTCAGCCCCAGCATTTT. The V call is TRBV27, the J call TRBJ1-5, with D uncertain. V lost 0 bases, J lost 6 bases, and 6 bases lay in between. Germline lookup yields CDR1 MNHEY and CDR2 SMNVEV (reference sequence). The CDR3 is 13 amino acids.

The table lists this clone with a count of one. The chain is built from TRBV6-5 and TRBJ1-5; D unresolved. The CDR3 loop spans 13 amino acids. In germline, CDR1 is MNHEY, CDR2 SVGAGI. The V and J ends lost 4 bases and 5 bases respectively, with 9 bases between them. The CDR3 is CASSSPPDQPQHF. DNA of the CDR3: TGTGCCAGCAGTTCCCCTCCCGATCAGCCCCAGCATTTT.

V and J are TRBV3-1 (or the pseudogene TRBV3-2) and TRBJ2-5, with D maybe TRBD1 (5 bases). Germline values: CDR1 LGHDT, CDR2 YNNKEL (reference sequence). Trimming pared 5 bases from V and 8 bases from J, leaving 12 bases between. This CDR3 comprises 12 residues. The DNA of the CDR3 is TGTGCCAGCAGCAGGGGTCTGGATACCCAGTACTTC. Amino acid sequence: CASSRGLDTQYF.

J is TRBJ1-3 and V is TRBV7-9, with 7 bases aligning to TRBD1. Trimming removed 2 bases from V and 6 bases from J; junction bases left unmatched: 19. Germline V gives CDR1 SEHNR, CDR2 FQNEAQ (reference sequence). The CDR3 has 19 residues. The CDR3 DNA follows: TGTGCCAGCAGCTTAAATCGTGACAGGGTGTCAGCACTGGCAAACACCATATATTTT. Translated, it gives CASSLNRDRVSALANTIYF.

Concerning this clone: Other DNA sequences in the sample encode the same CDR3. CDR3 bases: TGTGCCAGCAGTCTCGACCTTAACTATGGCTACACCTTC. It translates to CASSLDLNYGYTF. The genes are TRBV6-5 and TRBJ1-2; no firm D call. CDR1 MNHEY and CDR2 SVGAGI come from the germline V gene. With 5 bases removed from V and 1 base from J, the gap between germline ends came to 8 bases. This CDR3 has 13 residues.

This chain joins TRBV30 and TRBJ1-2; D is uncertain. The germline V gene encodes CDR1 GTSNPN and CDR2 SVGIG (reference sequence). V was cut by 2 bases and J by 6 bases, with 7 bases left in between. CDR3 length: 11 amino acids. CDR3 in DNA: TGTGCCTGGAGTCAGAGCCATGGCTACACCTTC. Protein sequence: CAWSQSHGYTF.

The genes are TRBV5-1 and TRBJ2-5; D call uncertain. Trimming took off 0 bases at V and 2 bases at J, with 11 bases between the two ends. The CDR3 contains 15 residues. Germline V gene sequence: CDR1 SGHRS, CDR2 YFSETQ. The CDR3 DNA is TGCGCCAGCAGCTTGGTTCAGAATACGCAAGAGACCCAGTACTTC. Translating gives CASSLVQNTQETQYF.

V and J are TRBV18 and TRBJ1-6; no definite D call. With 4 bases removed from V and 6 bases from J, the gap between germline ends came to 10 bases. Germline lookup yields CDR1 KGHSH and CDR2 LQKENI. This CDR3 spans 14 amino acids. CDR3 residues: CASSLDPSNSPLHF. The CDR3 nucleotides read TGTGCCAGCTCACTAGACCCTAGTAATTCACCCCTCCACTTT. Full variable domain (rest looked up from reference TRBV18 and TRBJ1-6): NAGVMQNPRHLVRRRGQEARLRCSPMKGHSHVYWYRQLPEEGLKFMVYLQKENIIDESGMPKERFSAEFPKEGPSILRIQQVVRGDSAAYFCASSLDPSNSPLHFGNGTRLTVT.

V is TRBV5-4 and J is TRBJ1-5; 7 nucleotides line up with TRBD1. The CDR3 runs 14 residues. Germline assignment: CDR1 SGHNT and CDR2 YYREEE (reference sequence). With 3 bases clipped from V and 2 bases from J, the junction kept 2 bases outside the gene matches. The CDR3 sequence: CASSSGGGNQPQHF. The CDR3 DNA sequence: TGTGCCAGCAGCTCAGGGGGGGGCAATCAGCCCCAGCATTTT.

The CDR3 region is CASSLIQGVNTEAFF. Written as DNA, the CDR3 is TGTGCCAGCAGTTTAATACAGGGGGTGAACACTGAAGCTTTCTTT. The chain joins TRBV27 to TRBJ1-1; 8 nucleotides align to TRBD1. CDR1 MNHEY and CDR2 SMNVEV come from the germline V gene (reference sequence). V lost 2 bases, J lost 0 bases, and 2 bases stayed unmatched. The CDR3 loop spans 15 amino acids.

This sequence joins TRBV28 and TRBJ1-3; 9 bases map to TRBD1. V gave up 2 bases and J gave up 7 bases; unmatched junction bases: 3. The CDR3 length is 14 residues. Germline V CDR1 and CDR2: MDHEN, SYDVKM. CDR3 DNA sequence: TGTGCCAGCAGTTTAACAGGGGGCACGAACACCATATATTTT. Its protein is CASSLTGGTNTIYF.

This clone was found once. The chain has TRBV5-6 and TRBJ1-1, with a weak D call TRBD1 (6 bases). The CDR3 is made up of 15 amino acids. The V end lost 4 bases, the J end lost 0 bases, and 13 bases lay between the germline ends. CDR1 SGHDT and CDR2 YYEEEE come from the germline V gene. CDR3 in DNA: TGTGCCAGCAGCCGACCGGGACACCTGAACACTGAAGCTTTCTTT. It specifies CASSRPGHLNTEAFF.